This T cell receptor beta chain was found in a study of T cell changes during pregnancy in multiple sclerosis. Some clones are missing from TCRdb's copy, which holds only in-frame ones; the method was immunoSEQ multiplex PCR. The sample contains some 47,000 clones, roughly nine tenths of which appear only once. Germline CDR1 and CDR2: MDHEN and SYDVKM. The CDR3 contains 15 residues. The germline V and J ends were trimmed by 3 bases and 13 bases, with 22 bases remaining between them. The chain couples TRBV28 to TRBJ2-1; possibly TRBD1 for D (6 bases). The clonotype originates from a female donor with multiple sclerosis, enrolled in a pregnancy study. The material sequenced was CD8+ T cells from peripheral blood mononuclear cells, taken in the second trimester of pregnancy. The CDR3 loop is CASSLRSGTTYIQFF. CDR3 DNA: TGTGCCAGCAGTTTGCGGTCGGGGACAACGTACATTCAGTTCTTC.